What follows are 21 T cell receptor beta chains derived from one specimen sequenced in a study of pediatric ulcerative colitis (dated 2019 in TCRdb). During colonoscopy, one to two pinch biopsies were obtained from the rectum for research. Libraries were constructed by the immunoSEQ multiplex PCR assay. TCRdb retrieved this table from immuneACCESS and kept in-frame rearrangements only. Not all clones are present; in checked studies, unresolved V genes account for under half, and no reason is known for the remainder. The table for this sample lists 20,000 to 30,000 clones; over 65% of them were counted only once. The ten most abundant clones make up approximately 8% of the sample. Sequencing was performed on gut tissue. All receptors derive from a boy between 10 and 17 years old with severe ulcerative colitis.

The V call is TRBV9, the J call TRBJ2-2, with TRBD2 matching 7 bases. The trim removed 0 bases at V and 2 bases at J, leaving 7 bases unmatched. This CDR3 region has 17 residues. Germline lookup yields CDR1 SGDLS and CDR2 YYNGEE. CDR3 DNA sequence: TGTGCCAGCAGCGTAGCTCCCGGGACTACAAACACCGGGGAGCTGTTTTTT. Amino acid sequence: CASSVAPGTTNTGELFF.

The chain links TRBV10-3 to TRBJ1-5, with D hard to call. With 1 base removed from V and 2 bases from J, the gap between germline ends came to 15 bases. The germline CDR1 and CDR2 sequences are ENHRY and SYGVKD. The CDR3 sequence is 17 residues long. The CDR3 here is CAISEFRLPSGNQPQHF. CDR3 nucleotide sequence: TGTGCCATCAGTGAGTTCCGACTCCCAAGTGGCAATCAGCCCCAGCATTTT.

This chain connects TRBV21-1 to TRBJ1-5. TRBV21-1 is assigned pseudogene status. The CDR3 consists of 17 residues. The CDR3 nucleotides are TGTGCCAGCAGCAAATTTTTAGGTAGGGAAGAGGATCAGCCCCAGCATTTT. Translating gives CASSKFLGREEDQPQHF.

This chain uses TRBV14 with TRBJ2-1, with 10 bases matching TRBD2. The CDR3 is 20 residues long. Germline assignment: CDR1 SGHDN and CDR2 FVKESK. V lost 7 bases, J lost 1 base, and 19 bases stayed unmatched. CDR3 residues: CASTPWLAGARGGSYNEQFF. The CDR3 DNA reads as TGTGCCAGCACCCCTTGGCTAGCGGGAGCGAGGGGCGGTTCCTACAATGAGCAGTTCTTC.

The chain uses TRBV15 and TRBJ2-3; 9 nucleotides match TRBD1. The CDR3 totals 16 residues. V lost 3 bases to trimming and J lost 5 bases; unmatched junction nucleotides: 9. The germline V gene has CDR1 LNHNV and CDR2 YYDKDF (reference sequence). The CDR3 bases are TGTGCCACCAGCAGGTCCCCCGGGACAGGGATAGATACGCAGTATTTT. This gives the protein CATSRSPGTGIDTQYF.

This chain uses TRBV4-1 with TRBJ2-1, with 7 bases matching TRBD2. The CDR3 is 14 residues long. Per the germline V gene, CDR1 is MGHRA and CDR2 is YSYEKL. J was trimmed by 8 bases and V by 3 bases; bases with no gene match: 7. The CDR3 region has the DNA TGCGCCAGCAGCCATCCGGGAGGTTTATATGAGCAGTTCTTC. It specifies CASSHPGGLYEQFF.

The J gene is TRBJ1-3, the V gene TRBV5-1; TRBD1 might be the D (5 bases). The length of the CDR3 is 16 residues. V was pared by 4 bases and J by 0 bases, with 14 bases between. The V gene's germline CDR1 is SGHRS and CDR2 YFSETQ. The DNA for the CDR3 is TGCGCCAGCAGCCTGGGGGAGTGGAGCTCTGGAAACACCATATATTTT. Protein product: CASSLGEWSSGNTIYF.

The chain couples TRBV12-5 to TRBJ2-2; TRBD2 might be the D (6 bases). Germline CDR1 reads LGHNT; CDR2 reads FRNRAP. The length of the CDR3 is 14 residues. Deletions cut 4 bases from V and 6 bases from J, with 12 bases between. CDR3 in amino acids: CASGYRELSGELFF. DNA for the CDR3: TGTGCTAGTGGTTATCGGGAGTTATCCGGGGAGCTGTTTTTT.

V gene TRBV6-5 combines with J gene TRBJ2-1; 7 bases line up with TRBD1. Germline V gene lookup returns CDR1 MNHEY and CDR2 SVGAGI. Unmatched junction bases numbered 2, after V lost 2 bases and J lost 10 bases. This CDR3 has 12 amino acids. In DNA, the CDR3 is TGTGCCAGCAGTTACCAGGGACAGGAGCAGTTCTTC. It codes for CASSYQGQEQFF.

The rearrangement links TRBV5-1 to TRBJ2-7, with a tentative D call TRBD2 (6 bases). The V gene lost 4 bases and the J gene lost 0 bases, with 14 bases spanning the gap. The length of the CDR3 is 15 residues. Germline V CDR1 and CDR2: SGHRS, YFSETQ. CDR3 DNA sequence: TGCGCCAGCAGCCTCGGGACTTTCAGCTCCTACGAGCAGTACTTC. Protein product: CASSLGTFSSYEQYF.

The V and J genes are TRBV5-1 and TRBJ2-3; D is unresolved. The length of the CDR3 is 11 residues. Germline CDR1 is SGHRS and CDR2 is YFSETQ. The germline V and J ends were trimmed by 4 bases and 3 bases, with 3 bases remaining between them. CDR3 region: CASSRTDTQYF. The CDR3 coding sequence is TGCGCCAGCAGCCGAACAGATACGCAGTATTTT.

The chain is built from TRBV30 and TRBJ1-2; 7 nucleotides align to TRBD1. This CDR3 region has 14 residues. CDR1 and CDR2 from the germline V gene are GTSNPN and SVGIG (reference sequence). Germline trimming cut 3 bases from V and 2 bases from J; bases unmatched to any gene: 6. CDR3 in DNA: TGTGCCTGGAGACCGAGACAGGGCAACTATGGCTACACCTTC. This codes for CAWRPRQGNYGYTF.

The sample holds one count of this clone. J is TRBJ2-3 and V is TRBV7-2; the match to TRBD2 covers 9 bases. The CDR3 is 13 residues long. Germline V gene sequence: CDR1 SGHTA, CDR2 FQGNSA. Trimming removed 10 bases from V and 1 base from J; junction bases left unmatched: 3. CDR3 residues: CAISGRRTDTQYF. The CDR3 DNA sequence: TGTGCCATAAGCGGGAGGCGCACAGATACGCAGTATTTT.

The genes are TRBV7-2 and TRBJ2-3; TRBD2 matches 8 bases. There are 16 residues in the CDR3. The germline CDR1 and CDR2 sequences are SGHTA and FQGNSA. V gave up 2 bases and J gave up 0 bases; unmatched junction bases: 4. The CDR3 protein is CASSLQASGSTDTQYF. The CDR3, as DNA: TGTGCCAGCAGCTTACAGGCTAGCGGGAGCACAGATACGCAGTATTTT.

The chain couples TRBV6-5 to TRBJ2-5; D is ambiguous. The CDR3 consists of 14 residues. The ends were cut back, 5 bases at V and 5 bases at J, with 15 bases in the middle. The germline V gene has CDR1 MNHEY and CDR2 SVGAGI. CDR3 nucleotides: TGTGCCAGCAGTCCGGTAATCCCAAGGGAGACCCAGTACTTC. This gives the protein CASSPVIPRETQYF.

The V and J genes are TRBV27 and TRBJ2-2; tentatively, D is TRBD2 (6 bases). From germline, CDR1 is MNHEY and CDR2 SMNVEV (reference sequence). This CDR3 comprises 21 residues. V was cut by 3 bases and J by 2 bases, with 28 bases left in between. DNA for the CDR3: TGTGCCAGCAGTTTCCTAAGGTCCCGGCAGCCAGGAGGGAGAAACACCGGGGAGCTGTTTTTT. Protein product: CASSFLRSRQPGGRNTGELFF.

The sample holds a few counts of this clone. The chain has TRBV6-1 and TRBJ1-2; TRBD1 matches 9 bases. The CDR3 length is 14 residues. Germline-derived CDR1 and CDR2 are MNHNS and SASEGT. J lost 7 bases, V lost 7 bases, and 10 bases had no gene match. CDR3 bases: TGTGCCAGCACCCCGGGACAGGGCAAAGGTGGCTACACCTTC. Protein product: CASTPGQGKGGYTF.

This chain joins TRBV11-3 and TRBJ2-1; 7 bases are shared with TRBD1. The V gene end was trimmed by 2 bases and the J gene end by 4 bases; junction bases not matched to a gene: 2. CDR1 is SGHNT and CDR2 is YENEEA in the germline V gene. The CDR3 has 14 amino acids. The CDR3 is CASSLSGGYNEQFF. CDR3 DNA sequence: TGTGCCAGCAGCTTATCAGGGGGTTACAATGAGCAGTTCTTC.

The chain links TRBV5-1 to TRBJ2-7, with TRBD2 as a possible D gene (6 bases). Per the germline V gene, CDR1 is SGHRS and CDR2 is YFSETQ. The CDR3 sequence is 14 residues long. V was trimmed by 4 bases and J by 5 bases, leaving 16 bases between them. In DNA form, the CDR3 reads TGCGCCAGCAGCCCGGCGGGGAGTGTTCACGAGCAGTACTTC. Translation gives CASSPAGSVHEQYF.

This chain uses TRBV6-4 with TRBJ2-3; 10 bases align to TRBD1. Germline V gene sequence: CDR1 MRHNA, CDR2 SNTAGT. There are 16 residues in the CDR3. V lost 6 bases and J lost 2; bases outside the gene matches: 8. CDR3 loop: CASSAGTGVPTDTQYF. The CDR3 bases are TGTGCCAGCAGCGCCGGGACAGGGGTCCCCACAGATACGCAGTATTTT.

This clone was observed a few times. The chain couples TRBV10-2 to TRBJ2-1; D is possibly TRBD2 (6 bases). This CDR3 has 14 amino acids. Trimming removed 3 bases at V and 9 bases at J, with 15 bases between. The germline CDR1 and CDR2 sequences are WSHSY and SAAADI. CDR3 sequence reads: CASSDDTAGFEQFF. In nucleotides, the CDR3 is TGCGCCAGCAGTGACGATACTGCGGGGTTTGAGCAGTTCTTC.